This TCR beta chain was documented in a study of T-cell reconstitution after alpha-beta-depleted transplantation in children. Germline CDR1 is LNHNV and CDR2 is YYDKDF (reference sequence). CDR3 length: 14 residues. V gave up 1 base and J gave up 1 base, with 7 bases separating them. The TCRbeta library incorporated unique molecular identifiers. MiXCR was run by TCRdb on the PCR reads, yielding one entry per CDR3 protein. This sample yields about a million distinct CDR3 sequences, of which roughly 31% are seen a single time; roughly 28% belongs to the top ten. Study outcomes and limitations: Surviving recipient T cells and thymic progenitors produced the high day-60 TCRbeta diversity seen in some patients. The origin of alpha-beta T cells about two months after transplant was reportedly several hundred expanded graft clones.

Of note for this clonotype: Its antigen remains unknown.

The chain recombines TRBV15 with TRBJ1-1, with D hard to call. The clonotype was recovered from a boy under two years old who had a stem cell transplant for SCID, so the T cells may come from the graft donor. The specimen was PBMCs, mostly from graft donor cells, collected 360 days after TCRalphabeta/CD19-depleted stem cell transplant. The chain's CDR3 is CATSRGTENTEAFF. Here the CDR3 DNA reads TGTGCCACCAGCAGAGGAACGGAGAACACTGAAGCTTTCTTT.